Given below is one T cell receptor beta chain in context. The sample is drawn from a study of blood T cells in healthy people across ages. A second PCR of roughly 6 to 12 cycles used a sample-barcoded 5' primer and a J-beta primer mix. TCRdb re-called the 5' RACE reads through MiXCR, storing one row per CDR3 protein. The data show about 1.1 million distinct CDR3 sequences, with 35% to 40% seen just once and around 13% held by the top ten. The CDR3 loop spans 17 amino acids. Trimming took 4 bases from V and 2 from J, leaving 20 bases between them. Germline V lookup: CDR1 SNHLY, CDR2 FYNNEI. The sample consisted of blood. The chain couples TRBV2 to TRBJ1-1, with TRBD1 as a possible D gene (5 bases). This receptor was obtained from a man younger than 35 in good health. The CDR3 protein is CASSGPTGPTSNTEAFF. The CDR3, as DNA: TGTGCCAGCAGTGGACCCACGGGACCAACGTCAAACACTGAAGCTTTCTTT.